This TCR beta chain was observed in a study of control samples from healthy donors and cancer patients (dated by TCRdb to 2018 to 2020). Receptor amplification or capture employed the immunoSEQ multiplex PCR assay. TCRdb's version of the immuneACCESS table is confined to in-frame rearrangements and falls short of the full clone set. An unresolved V gene accounts for under half of the shortfall where checked; the remainder is of unknown origin. This sample lists fewer than 85,000 clones; over 75% were detected once. The ten most abundant clones make up under 7.5% of the sample. About this clone: Its antigen specificity is not known. Base qualities are not recorded, but no much larger clone differs from it by a single base.

From the germline V gene (reference sequence), CDR1 is GTSNPN and CDR2 is SVGIG. Measured from the cysteine to the phenylalanine, the CDR3 is 11 residues long. Just the 33-base CDR3 DNA is kept, in frame starting at base 1. V loses 5 bases of germline sequence and J loses 4 bases, and the interval between the two ends is 8 bases. Material for sequencing was blood. The chain is encoded by TRBV30 joined to TRBJ1-2; no D gene call is confident. The TCR comes from a man between 45 and 60 years old in good health. CDR3 protein: CAWGDFYGYTF. The DNA sequence is TGTGCCTGGGGGGATTTCTATGGCTACACCTTC.